This T cell receptor (beta chain) stems from a study of T cells after yellow fever vaccination. Study-wide results and limits: Post-booster repertoires contained most primary-vaccination clones again (about 95% CD4, about 90% CD8).

Comment on this clonotype: Its antigen is unknown.

The V gene's germline CDR1 is SGHNT and CDR2 YYREEE (reference sequence). The CDR3 is made up of 14 amino acids. V was shortened by 0 bases and J by 0 bases, with 6 bases between the two germline ends. In TCRdb, the 5' RACE reads were re-called with MiXCR into one record per CDR3 protein. The table includes approximately 150,000 distinct CDR3 sequences, approximately 6.2% detected once. The chain employs TRBV5-4 and TRBJ2-5; no clear D gene. This receptor was taken from a man between 18 and 29 years old who received the YFV17D yellow fever vaccine. The source was CD4+ T cells sorted from PBMCs, collected on the day of the first yellow fever vaccination. CDR3: CASSLDLHQETQYF. The CDR3 nucleotides read TGTGCCAGCAGCTTGGATCTCCACCAAGAGACCCAGTACTTC.